This T cell receptor (beta chain) was sequenced during a study of shared clonotypes between healthy human individuals (dated by TCRdb to about 2020). Notes on the research overall: The cohort included three men and a couple of women between 18 and 49 years of age. For each donor, three plates each were used for CD4 naive and CD4 memory, two plates were used for CD8 naive, and one plate was used for CD8 memory. To estimate repertoire size and how much clonotype sharing occurs between individuals, the study deeply sequenced the blood TCR repertoires of roughly 5 healthy adults. Libraries were prepared and TCR repertoires were sequenced by different laboratories using diverse techniques, in order to increase sequencing depth and limit assay-specific biases. Per donor, leukapheresis produced somewhere between about 0.94 and 10 billion PBMCs. Summary of the overall study and its limitations: Incomplete sequencing was indicated by rarefaction of sorted-subset datasets, despite the large sequencing depth. Sampling was restricted to blood, and TCR repertoires in tissue are likely to differ from TCR repertoires in blood. Compared with non-shared clonotypes, clonotypes shared by all four sorted-subset donors had higher generation probabilities. The small number of donors limited the genetic and exposure-history diversity represented. Estimated clonotype richness was generally larger for naive than for memory subsets. When several donors were compared, the shared fraction of clonotypes was around 5.1% for naive CD4, approximately 3.5% for naive CD8, 2.3% for memory CD4, and around 0.37% for memory CD8. Pairwise subsampling indicated that sequencing depth was expected to affect the degree of clonotype sharing among donors.

As concerns this clone: Its antigen is not yet known. Base-call qualities are not available, and no considerably larger clone is one nucleotide away.

Using the deep immunoSEQ assay, TCR CDR3 regions were amplified from genomic DNA by multiplex PCR. Extracted genomic DNA from each cell subset was distributed evenly across all wells of several immunoSEQ 96-well plates, and each plate was treated as a replicate. For sorted subsets, 150 to 250 ng genomic DNA, equal to some 28,000 T cell genomes, was loaded into each replicate PCR. Purified libraries were quantified with a Qubit 3.0 fluorometer, sized on a Bioanalyzer 2100, and re-quantified with the KAPA Library Quantification kit. Each immunoSEQ 96-well plate was sequenced on its own single-read 150-cycle Illumina NextSeq 550 flow cell. In the authors' own workflow: Because the immunoSEQ output included only junctional sequences and no quality scores, the filtering could not be the same as the filtering used for full-length reads. Sequences were annotated with PyIR, a Python wrapper for IgBLAST v1.9, and V/J genes and CDR3 were assigned using IMGT germline references. Any read was removed if the V/J assignment was weak (E-value above 1e-6), the CDR3 was missing, or the read contained stop codons, out-of-frame junctions, or ambiguous translated residues. V3J clonotypes were defined as sequences sharing an identical inferred V gene, J gene, and CDR3 amino acid sequence. The percentage overlap between two repertoires was calculated by dividing the number of shared unique clonotypes by the size of the smaller repertoire. Three approaches were used to assess repertoire richness: RTK rarefaction, the Chao1 estimator, and Recon v2.1 estimates of unobserved clonotypes. Generation probabilities for all TCRbeta clonotypes obtained by the gDNA method from a handful of donors were computed using OLGA. Entries here come from immuneACCESS through TCRdb and include only in-frame sequences with V and J called. Some clones fail to appear in such tables; in the studies checked, an unresolved V gene covers under half of the shortfall, and the cause of the remainder is unknown. That table is the source of V, J and clone size, and D and trimming were worked out from the DNA. The sample table records millions of clones; 85% to 95% of these occur just once. The leading ten clones occupy around 1.1% of the sample.

CD8 naive samples were obtained by positive selection for CCR7 among CD45RO-negative cells, yielding a CD45RA+CCR7+ population from which TemRA cells were excluded. The donors were healthy, HIV-negative adults with no recently reported acute infections or vaccinations. Every donor was a Caucasian adult residing in Nashville, Tennessee, USA. Blood was collected by leukapheresis, and PBMCs were isolated by Ficoll-Histopaque density gradient centrifugation and then cryopreserved in liquid nitrogen vapor phase. Purity and quantity of every magnetically sorted T cell population were checked by analytical flow cytometry. Genomic DNA was isolated from every sorted fraction and measured by UV absorbance on a Nanodrop 2000c. The specimen sequenced was naive CD8+ T cells sorted from blood. The cell subset or site label, as the study defines it: CD45RA+CCR7+. The TCR sequence derives from a man younger than 30 in good health.

The CDR3 protein is CASSVEGIRGYEQYF. The bases are TGTGCCAGCAGCGTAGAGGGTATACGCGGCTACGAGCAGTACTTC. Recombination joined TRBV9 with TRBJ2-7, with no D gene named confidently. The germline V gene supplies CDR1 SGDLS and CDR2 YYNGEE. V and J lose 0 bases and 3 bases, and a span of 13 bases separates them. From cysteine to phenylalanine, the CDR3 is 15 amino acids long. The kept DNA is CDR3 alone, 45 bases in frame from the first base.